This T cell receptor (beta chain) was captured by sequencing in a study of TIL therapy for anti-PD-1-resistant metastatic lung cancer. As for the study in general: Patients then received nivolumab; progressors got lymphodepletion, TIL and IL-2. Median tumor PD-L1 proportion score was roughly 6%.

The CDR3 extends over 13 amino acids. Germline CDR1 is GTSNPN and CDR2 is SVGIG (reference sequence). The germline V and J ends were trimmed by 0 bases and 5 bases, with 7 bases remaining between them. As concerns this clone: The antigen is undetermined.

This sample's time point: pre-treatment sample, taken before nivolumab and TIL therapy. The immunoSEQ assay was v3. Using immunoSEQ multiplex PCR, the repertoire was profiled, and TCRdb retains in-frame clones only, with some absent. The sample shows roughly 60,000 clones, over 70% of them seen only once. Points from the study as a whole: Treatment-naive, never-smoker and oncogene-addicted patients were overrepresented in this highly selected cohort. Infused TIL clonotypes partially replaced the baseline blood repertoire, then decayed over months.

The rearrangement uses TRBV30 and TRBJ1-4; the D is unclear. The sequencing here drew on blood, taken at baseline. The receptor's source is a person between 30 and 80 years old with non-small cell lung cancer. The CDR3 DNA reads as TGTGCCTGGAGTGTAGGACCGAATGAAAAACTGTTTTTT. Translating gives CAWSVGPNEKLFF.